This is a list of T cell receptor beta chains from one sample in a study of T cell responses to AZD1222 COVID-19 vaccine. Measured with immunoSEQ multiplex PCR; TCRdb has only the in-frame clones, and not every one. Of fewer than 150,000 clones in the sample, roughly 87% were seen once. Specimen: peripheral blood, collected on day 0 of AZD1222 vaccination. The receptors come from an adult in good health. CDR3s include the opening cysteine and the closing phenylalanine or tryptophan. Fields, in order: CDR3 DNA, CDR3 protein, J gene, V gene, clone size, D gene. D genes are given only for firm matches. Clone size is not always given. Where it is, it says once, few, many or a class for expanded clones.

TGTGCCAGCAGCCTGCGGACTGGCGGGCAGTACTTC,CASSLRTGGQYF,TRBJ2-7,TRBV5-8,-,-
TGTGCCAGTGGCTCGGACAGGGTCTTAGCCGGCTACACCTTC,CASGSDRVLAGYTF,TRBJ1-2,TRBV19,-,TRBD1
TGTGCCAGCAGGAGAGACGGACTGGATCGGGAGACCCAGTACTTC,CASRRDGLDRETQYF,TRBJ2-5,TRBV2,-,-
TGTGCCAGCTATGGACTTGACTATGGCTACACCTTC,CASYGLDYGYTF,TRBJ1-2,TRBV2,-,-
TGTGCCACCATCACGGGGACCTTACAAACTGAAGCTTTCTTT,CATITGTLQTEAFF,TRBJ1-1,TRBV7-2,-,-
TGCGCCAGCAGTCGAACTGGACAGGCGAACACCGGGGAGCTGTTTTTT,CASSRTGQANTGELFF,TRBJ2-2,TRBV5-1,-,TRBD1
TGTGCCAGTAGTCTAAGCAGGGTGAATCAGCCCCAGCATTTT,CASSLSRVNQPQHF,TRBJ1-5,TRBV19,-,-
TGTGCCAGCCACCGGGACAGGTATAACACAGATACGCAGTATTTT,CASHRDRYNTDTQYF,TRBJ2-3,TRBV5-6,-,TRBD1
TGTGCCAGCAGCTTACAGGGGGGCGACACTGAAGCTTTCTTT,CASSLQGGDTEAFF,TRBJ1-1,TRBV5-6,-,TRBD1
TGTGCCAGCAGCTTAGAATTATCAGGGTCATATAATTCACCCCTCCACTTT,CASSLELSGSYNSPLHF,TRBJ1-6,TRBV7-6,few,-
TGTGCCAGCAGCTCCGGACAGGGATGGACTGAAGCTTTCTTT,CASSSGQGWTEAFF,TRBJ1-1,TRBV11-1,-,TRBD1
TGTGCCAGCAGCTTGGGGGGATCCACCGGGGAGCTGTTTTTT,CASSLGGSTGELFF,TRBJ2-2,TRBV5-8,-,-
TGTGCCAGCAGTGAAGCTAGGGAGTTGAGGAAACTGTTTTTT,CASSEARELRKLFF,TRBJ1-4,TRBV2,-,-
TGTGCCAGTAGTATGGGGTCTAGGGTGAACACCGGGGAGCTGTTTTTT,CASSMGSRVNTGELFF,TRBJ2-2,TRBV19,-,-
TGTGCCAGCCTCGACCGGACAGGGGCCTTTTATGGCTACACCTTC,CASLDRTGAFYGYTF,TRBJ1-2,TRBV6-5,-,TRBD1
TGCGCCAGCAGCCAATTACAACCCGGTGTGGGCTACACCTTC,CASSQLQPGVGYTF,TRBJ1-2,TRBV4-1,once,-
TGTGCCAGCAGCAAAGGGACAGGGAACACCGGGGAGCTGTTTTTT,CASSKGTGNTGELFF,TRBJ2-2,TRBV21-1,-,-
TGTGCCTGCGGCGGGGGCTCCACAGATACGCAGTATTTT,CACGGGSTDTQYF,TRBJ2-3,TRBV18,-,-
TGTGCCAGCAGCCGGACAGGGGACGGTCAGCCCCAGCATTTT,CASSRTGDGQPQHF,TRBJ1-5,TRBV3-1/TRBV3-2,once,TRBD1
TGTGCCAGCAGCCAAGAAGGAGGGGGTCAAGAGACCCAGTACTTC,CASSQEGGGQETQYF,TRBJ2-5,TRBV14,-,-
TGCGCCAGCAGCTGGGGGGACCGGGAGCAGTTCTTC,CASSWGDREQFF,TRBJ2-1,TRBV5-1,-,-
TGCAGTGCTAGTGAGGGGCAACTTAGCAATCAGCCCCAGCATTTT,CSASEGQLSNQPQHF,TRBJ1-5,TRBV20-1,-,-
TGCGCCAGCAGAATGGTGGGGGGGGCCACAGATACGCAGTATTTT,CASRMVGGATDTQYF,TRBJ2-3,TRBV5-1,-,-
TGTGCCAGCAGTGAAGCGGGGAGCACCTCTGGAAACACCATATATTTT,CASSEAGSTSGNTIYF,TRBJ1-3,TRBV6-1,-,-
TGTGCCAGCAGTTTATATCGGGGCACCATATATTTT,CASSLYRGTIYF,TRBJ1-3,TRBV28,-,-
TGTGCCAGCAGCTTAACGTTAAAGGATGAAGCTTTCTTT,CASSLTLKDEAFF,TRBJ1-1,TRBV7-3,-,-
TGTGCCAGCAGCCCCACGACAGAGCAAAAAGAAAAACTGTTTTTT,CASSPTTEQKEKLFF,TRBJ1-4,TRBV9,-,-
TGTGCCAGTGAGGGATCCTCGGCCAAAAACATTCAGTACTTC,CASEGSSAKNIQYF,TRBJ2-4,TRBV2,-,-
TGTGCCAGCAGCCCTGGGACAGGGTTCGGCGAGCAGTACTTC,CASSPGTGFGEQYF,TRBJ2-7,TRBV7-2,-,TRBD1
TGTGCCAGCAGGGCCCCGGAGCCCATGAACACTGAAGCTTTCTTT,CASRAPEPMNTEAFF,TRBJ1-1,TRBV6-5,-,-
TGTGCCAGCAGAACAGGACACGTCGAGGGCACAGATACGCAGTATTTT,CASRTGHVEGTDTQYF,TRBJ2-3,TRBV5-6,-,-
TGTGCCAGCAGGCCCAGATATACAGGGGCGATAGTGAACACTGAAGCTTTCTTT,CASRPRYTGAIVNTEAFF,TRBJ1-1,TRBV2,-,TRBD1
TGTGCCAGCAGCTTCGGGACGGGGGCGGAGACCCAGTACTTC,CASSFGTGAETQYF,TRBJ2-5,TRBV5-6,-,-
TGTGCCAGCGACAGGAGCTCCTACAATGAGCAGTTCTTC,CASDRSSYNEQFF,TRBJ2-1,TRBV28,-,-
TGTGCCAGCAGGGCGGAGGTCGATGAAAAACTGTTTTTT,CASRAEVDEKLFF,TRBJ1-4,TRBV6-5,-,-
TGTGCCATCAGTGAGTCGGGCAGCCTAGCCAAAAACATTCAGTACTTC,CAISESGSLAKNIQYF,TRBJ2-4,TRBV10-3,-,-
TGTGCCTGGAGTGTAGATGGGGGACCCCAGCATTTT,CAWSVDGGPQHF,TRBJ1-5,TRBV30,-,-
TGTGCCAGCAGCCTCAGGACAGAGTACAATGAGCAGTTCTTC,CASSLRTEYNEQFF,TRBJ2-1,TRBV5-4,-,-
TGTGCCAGCAGCGCCCAACCCGGCGGTATGGGAGCTGAAGCTTTCTTT,CASSAQPGGMGAEAFF,TRBJ1-1,TRBV7-2,-,-
TGTGCCAGCAGTGGTCAGGGAACGTATCAGCCCCAGCATTTT,CASSGQGTYQPQHF,TRBJ1-5,TRBV2,-,-
TGTGCCAGCAGCCCGATGGGGGGAACCCTAGCCAAAAACATTCAGTACTTC,CASSPMGGTLAKNIQYF,TRBJ2-4,TRBV7-2,-,-
TGTGCCAGCAGCGGAAGCCTCTACGGGGGTTACGAGCAGTACTTC,CASSGSLYGGYEQYF,TRBJ2-7,TRBV5-4,once,-
TGTGCCAGCAGTAGAGGGTCCGGGTCCTATGGCTACACCTTC,CASSRGSGSYGYTF,TRBJ1-2,TRBV6-5,-,-
TGTGCCACCAGTGGGGGGACACCGGATAGGGGAATGAGACAGCCCCAGCATTTT,CATSGGTPDRGMRQPQHF,TRBJ1-5,TRBV24-1,-,-
TGTGCCAGCAGCCAAGATCAGGGGGCTCAGCCCCAGCATTTT,CASSQDQGAQPQHF,TRBJ1-5,TRBV4-2,few,TRBD1
TGCGCCAGCAGCCAATCGCAGGCCGCTAACTATGGCTACACCTTC,CASSQSQAANYGYTF,TRBJ1-2,TRBV4-1,few,-
TGTGCCAGCAGTTTTACCAACACTGAAGCTTTCTTT,CASSFTNTEAFF,TRBJ1-1,TRBV12-3/TRBV12-4,-,-
TGTGCCAGCTTCCGGGACATCCAAGAGACCCAGTACTTC,CASFRDIQETQYF,TRBJ2-5,TRBV18,-,-
TGTGCCAGCACCGGGTTGAACACTGAAGCTTTCTTT,CASTGLNTEAFF,TRBJ1-1,TRBV6-5,-,-
TGTGCCAGCAGCTCGTTAGCGGGGGCCAACAATGAGCAGTTCTTC,CASSSLAGANNEQFF,TRBJ2-1,TRBV7-9,-,TRBD2
TGTGCCAGCGGCCCCCTAGTGGGAGGTAGCAATCAGCCCCAGCATTTT,CASGPLVGGSNQPQHF,TRBJ1-5,TRBV28,-,-
TGCGCCAGCAGCTTGGTGGCAGGGGGCGAAGGTGAGCAGTACTTC,CASSLVAGGEGEQYF,TRBJ2-7,TRBV5-1,once,TRBD1
TGCAGCGACCGACAGGCCCCAGCTTCACAGGCCGAGCAGTTCTTC,CSDRQAPASQAEQFF,TRBJ2-1,TRBV29-1,-,-
TGTGCCAGCAGTTCGGGACAGGGTTATGGCTACACCTTC,CASSSGQGYGYTF,TRBJ1-2,TRBV28,-,TRBD1
TGTGCCTGGAGTGTGGCACACTATGGCTACACCTTC,CAWSVAHYGYTF,TRBJ1-2,TRBV30,-,-
TGTGCCAGCACCTCAGGACAGGGACGCGGCTACACCTTC,CASTSGQGRGYTF,TRBJ1-2,TRBV11-2,once,TRBD1
TGTGCCAGCAGTGAACGGCCCAACTATGGCTACACCTTC,CASSERPNYGYTF,TRBJ1-2,TRBV25-1,-,-
TGTGCCAGCAGCTTAAATTTGGATACCACTTCCACCGGGGAGCTGTTTTTT,CASSLNLDTTSTGELFF,TRBJ2-2,TRBV7-3,-,-
TGTGCCAGCAGTGAAGGAAGGACCGGCCACAATGAGCAGTTCTTC,CASSEGRTGHNEQFF,TRBJ2-1,TRBV2,-,-